This T cell receptor beta chain was profiled in a study of CD8+ T cells in alopecia areata. In this sample, this clone turned up a few times. Its antigen is unknown. J was trimmed by 2 bases and V by 6 bases; bases with no gene match: 4. This CDR3 comprises 14 residues. Germline CDR1 reads MNHEY; CDR2 reads SMNVEV (reference sequence). T lymphocytes (CD4+ and CD8+) were sorted from PBMCs. Whole-study results and caveats: Higher clonality and more expanded CD8+ clones appeared in lesional than normal scalp. Sharing of TCR sequences between patients (possibly for HLA-related reasons) was less clear than in mice. Sequences from scalp samples also cover resident alphabeta T cells of normal skin.

Extracted RNA was reverse transcribed into cDNA, the sequencing template. Repertoires were generated with immunoSEQ multiplex PCR, while TCRdb's copy carries only in-frame clones and drops some. The sample shows roughly 150,000 clones, about 54% of them seen only once. The TCR was taken from a human donor in good health. Sequencing was done on a sample of CD4+ T cells sorted from blood. V usage is TRBV27 and J usage is TRBJ2-1, with 7 bases that match TRBD1. CDR3 DNA sequence: TGTGCCAGCAGGTACAGGGGTACCTACAATGAGCAGTTCTTC. Amino acid sequence: CASRYRGTYNEQFF.